The rows below give T cell receptor beta chains drawn from one sample of a study of T cell changes during pregnancy in multiple sclerosis. Clones were sequenced by immunoSEQ multiplex PCR, and TCRdb holds only the in-frame ones, with some missing. Found here are 90,000 to 120,000 clones, 85% to 95% of them singletons; the top ten hold roughly 0.78%. Source: peripheral blood, taken in the third trimester of pregnancy. These receptors were collected from a female donor in good health, enrolled as a control in a pregnancy study. Both conserved end residues are part of each CDR3. Clone sizes are given selectively: once, few, many, or a class where the clone is expanded.

clone size,V gene,J gene,CDR3 protein
-,TRBV25-1,TRBJ1-2,CASSPRGGSYGYTF
-,TRBV19,TRBJ1-1,CASSIGGDNTEAFF
-,TRBV18,TRBJ2-1,CASSPPSQGQQFF
-,TRBV11-2,TRBJ2-5,CASSRRTSGGILQETQYF
once,TRBV11-3,TRBJ2-7,CASSFGDISYEQYF
-,TRBV6-5,TRBJ1-1,CATSPGGSEAFF
-,TRBV9,TRBJ1-3,CASSVGGGTSGNTIYF
-,TRBV19,TRBJ1-5,CASSTEQGSQPQHF
-,TRBV6-5,TRBJ1-1,CASSMGQASAEAFF
few,TRBV5-1,TRBJ1-1,CASSPTRLNTEAFF
-,TRBV7-9,TRBJ1-1,CASQFDYTEAFF
-,TRBV18,TRBJ2-3,CASSPRLGVSTDTQYF
-,TRBV27,TRBJ1-4,CASSLQGAELFF
-,TRBV11-3,TRBJ1-1,CASSLRQGATEAFF
-,TRBV7-2,TRBJ1-2,CASSLDRGRLSNYGYTF
once,TRBV4-3,TRBJ2-1,CASSQELAGADEQFF
-,TRBV29-1,TRBJ2-1,CSVEDETDSLKDEQFF
-,TRBV7-9,TRBJ2-7,CASSQAGQTYEQYF
-,TRBV9,TRBJ1-4,CASSGRDSNEKLFF
-,TRBV19,TRBJ2-7,CASSVPGTGVYEQYF
-,TRBV10-3,TRBJ1-2,CATTSPEGANYGYTF
-,TRBV19,TRBJ2-1,CASSIRRGLQGAFEQFF
-,TRBV29-1,TRBJ2-5,CSVEIAGGQETQYF
-,TRBV19,TRBJ1-1,CASTLGQGNTEAFF
-,TRBV13,TRBJ1-6,CASSLYEHINSPLHF
-,TRBV21-1,TRBJ1-2,CASRGTGRSFRLYGYTF
-,TRBV5-8,TRBJ2-3,CASSFRTRSDTQYF
-,TRBV9,TRBJ1-5,CASSVGQNSNQPQHF
-,TRBV4-1,TRBJ1-1,CASSQKTGANTEAFF
-,TRBV5-5,TRBJ2-1,CASSFRQGSNEQFF
-,TRBV7-9,TRBJ2-1,CASSYGTGEETFF
-,TRBV27,TRBJ1-1,CASSITRGRAEAFF
-,TRBV4-2,TRBJ1-1,CASSQGGTGGNPNTEAFF
-,TRBV30,TRBJ2-5,CAWSVQRQETQYF
-,TRBV19,TRBJ1-5,CASSISGVPNQPQHF
-,TRBV5-1,TRBJ1-5,CASSPTTGSNQPQHF
-,TRBV6-5,TRBJ1-5,CASSSQHF
-,TRBV7-2,TRBJ1-1,CASSSYTEAFF
-,TRBV7-6,TRBJ1-1,CASSHRGMNTEAFF